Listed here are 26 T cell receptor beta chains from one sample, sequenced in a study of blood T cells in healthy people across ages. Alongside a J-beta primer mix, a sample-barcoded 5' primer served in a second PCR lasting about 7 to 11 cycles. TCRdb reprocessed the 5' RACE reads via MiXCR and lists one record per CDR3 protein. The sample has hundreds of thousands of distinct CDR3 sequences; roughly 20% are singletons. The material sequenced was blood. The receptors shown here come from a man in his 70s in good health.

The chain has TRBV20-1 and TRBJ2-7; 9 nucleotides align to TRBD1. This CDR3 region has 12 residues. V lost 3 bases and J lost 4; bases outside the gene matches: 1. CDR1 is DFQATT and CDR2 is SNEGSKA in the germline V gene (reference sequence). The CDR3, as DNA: TGCAGTGCTAGTGGACAGGGGTACGAGCAGTACTTC. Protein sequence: CSASGQGYEQYF.

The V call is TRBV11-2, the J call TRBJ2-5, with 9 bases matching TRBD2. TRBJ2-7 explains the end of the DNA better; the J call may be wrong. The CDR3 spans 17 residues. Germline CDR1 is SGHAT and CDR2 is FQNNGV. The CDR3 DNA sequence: TGTGCCAGCAGCTCTCAGCGGGGGGCCCTGGGGGGCTACGAGCAGTACTTC. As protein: CASSSQRGALGGYEQYF.

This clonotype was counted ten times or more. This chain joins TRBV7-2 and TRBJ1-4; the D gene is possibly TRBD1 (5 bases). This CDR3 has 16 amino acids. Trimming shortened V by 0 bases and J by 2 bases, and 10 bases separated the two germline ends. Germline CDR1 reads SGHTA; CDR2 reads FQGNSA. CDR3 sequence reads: CASSLAARGTNEKLFF. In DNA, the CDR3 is TGTGCCAGCAGCTTAGCGGCCCGGGGGACTAATGAAAAACTGTTTTTT.

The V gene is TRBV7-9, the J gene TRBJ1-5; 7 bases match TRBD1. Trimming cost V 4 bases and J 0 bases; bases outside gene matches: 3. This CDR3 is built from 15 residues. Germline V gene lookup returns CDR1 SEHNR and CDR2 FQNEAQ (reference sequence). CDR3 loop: CASSWDRYSNQPQHF. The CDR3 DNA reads TGTGCCAGCAGCTGGGACAGATATAGCAATCAGCCCCAGCATTTT.

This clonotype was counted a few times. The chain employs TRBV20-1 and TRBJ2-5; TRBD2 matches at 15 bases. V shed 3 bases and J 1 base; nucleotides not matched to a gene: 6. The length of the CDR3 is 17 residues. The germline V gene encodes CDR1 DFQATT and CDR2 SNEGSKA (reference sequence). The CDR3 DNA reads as TGCAGTGCTAGTCAGTGGACTAGCGGGAGGGGCCAAGAGACCCAGTACTTC. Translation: CSASQWTSGRGQETQYF.

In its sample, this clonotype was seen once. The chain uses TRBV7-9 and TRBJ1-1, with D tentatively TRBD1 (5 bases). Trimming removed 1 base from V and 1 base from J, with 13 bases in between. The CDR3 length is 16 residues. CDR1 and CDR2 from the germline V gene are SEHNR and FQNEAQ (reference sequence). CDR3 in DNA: TGTGCCAGCAGCTTAGAAGTGTTGAGGGGGAACACTGAAGCTTTCTTT. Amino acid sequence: CASSLEVLRGNTEAFF.

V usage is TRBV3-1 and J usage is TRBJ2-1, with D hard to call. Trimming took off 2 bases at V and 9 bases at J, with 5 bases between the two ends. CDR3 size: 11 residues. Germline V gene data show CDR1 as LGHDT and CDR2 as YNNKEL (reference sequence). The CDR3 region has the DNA TGTGCCAGCAGCCAAATTGCTGAGCAGTTCTTC. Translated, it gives CASSQIAEQFF.

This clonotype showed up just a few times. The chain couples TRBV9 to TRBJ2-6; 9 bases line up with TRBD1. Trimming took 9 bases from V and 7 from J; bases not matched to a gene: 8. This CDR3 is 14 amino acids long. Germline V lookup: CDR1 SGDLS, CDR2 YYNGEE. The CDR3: CATSGTGTANVLTF. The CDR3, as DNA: TGTGCCACGTCCGGGACAGGGACAGCCAACGTCCTGACTTTC.

For the CDR3, the DNA is TGTGCCAGCACCCCGCTAGATGAGCAGTTCTTC. Translation gives CASTPLDEQFF. V and J are TRBV7-9 and TRBJ2-5; D not resolved. Gene TRBJ2-1 matches the end of the DNA better, so the J call may be wrong. Germline loops: CDR1 SEHNR, CDR2 FQNEAQ (reference sequence). The CDR3 contains 11 residues.

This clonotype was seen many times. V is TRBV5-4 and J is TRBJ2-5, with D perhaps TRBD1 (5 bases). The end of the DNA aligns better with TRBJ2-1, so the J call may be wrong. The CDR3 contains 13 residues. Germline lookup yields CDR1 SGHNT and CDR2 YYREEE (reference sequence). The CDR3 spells CASSLTGAHEQFF. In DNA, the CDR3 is TGTGCCAGCAGCTTGACTGGGGCCCATGAGCAGTTCTTC.

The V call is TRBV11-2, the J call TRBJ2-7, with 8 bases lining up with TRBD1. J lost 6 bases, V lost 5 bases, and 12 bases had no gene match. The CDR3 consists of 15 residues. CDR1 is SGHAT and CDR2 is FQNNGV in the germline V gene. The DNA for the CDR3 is TGTGCCAGCAGCCTTACTCGGACAGGGCTAGGCGAGCAGTACTTC. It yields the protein CASSLTRTGLGEQYF. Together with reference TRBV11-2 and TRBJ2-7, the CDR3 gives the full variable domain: EAGVAQSPRYKIIEKRQSVAFWCNPISGHATLYWYQQILGQGPKLLIQFQNNGVVDDSQLPKDRFSAERLKGVDSTLKIQPAKLEDSAVYLCASSLTRTGLGEQYFGPGTRLTVT.

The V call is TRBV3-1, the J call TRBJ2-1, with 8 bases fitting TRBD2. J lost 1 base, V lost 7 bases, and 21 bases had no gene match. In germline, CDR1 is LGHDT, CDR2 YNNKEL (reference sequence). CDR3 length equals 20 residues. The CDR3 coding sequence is TGTGCCAGCAACCAGGATTCAGTAGCGGGGTTGGGGTGGTCCTACAATGAGCAGTTCTTC. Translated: CASNQDSVAGLGWSYNEQFF.

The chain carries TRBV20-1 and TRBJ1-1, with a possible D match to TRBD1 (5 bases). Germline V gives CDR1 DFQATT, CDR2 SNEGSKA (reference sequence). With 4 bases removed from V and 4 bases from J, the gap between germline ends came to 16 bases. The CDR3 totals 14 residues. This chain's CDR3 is CSATTGGGSTEAFF. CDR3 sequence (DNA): TGCAGTGCTACCACGGGCGGGGGTTCCACTGAAGCTTTCTTT.

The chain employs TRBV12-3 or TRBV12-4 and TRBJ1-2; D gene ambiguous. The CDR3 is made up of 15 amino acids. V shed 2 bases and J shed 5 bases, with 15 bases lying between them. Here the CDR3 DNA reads TGTGCCAGCAGTTTAAATATAGCAGCGATTTATGGCTACACCTTC. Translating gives CASSLNIAAIYGYTF.

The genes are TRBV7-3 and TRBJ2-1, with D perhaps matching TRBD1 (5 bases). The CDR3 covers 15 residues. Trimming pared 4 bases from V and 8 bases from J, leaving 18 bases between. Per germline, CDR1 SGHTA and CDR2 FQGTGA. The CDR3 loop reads CASSSTGGSIDEQFF. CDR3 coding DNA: TGTGCCAGCAGCTCCACAGGTGGTAGTATCGATGAGCAGTTCTTC.

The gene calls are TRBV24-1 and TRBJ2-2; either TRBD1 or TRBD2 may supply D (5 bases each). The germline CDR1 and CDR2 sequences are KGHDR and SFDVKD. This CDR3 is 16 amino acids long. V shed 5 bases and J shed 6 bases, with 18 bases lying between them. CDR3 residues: CATSGLTGSGPGELFF. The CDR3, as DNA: TGTGCCACCAGTGGGTTAACAGGATCGGGGCCCGGGGAGCTGTTTTTT.

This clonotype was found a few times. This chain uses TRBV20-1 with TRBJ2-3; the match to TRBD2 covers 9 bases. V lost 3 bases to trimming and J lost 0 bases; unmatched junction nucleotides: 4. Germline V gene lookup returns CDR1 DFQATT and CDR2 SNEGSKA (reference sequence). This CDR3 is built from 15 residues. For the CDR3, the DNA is TGCAGTGCTAGCGTAGCGGGAGCGAGCACAGATACGCAGTATTTT. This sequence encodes CSASVAGASTDTQYF.

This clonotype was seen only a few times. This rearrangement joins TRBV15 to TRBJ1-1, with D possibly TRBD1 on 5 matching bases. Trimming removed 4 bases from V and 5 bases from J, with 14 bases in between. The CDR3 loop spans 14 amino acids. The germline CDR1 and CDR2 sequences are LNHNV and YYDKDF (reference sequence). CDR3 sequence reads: CATSMGVEGTEAFF. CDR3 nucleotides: TGTGCCACCAGCATGGGGGTGGAAGGGACTGAAGCTTTCTTT.

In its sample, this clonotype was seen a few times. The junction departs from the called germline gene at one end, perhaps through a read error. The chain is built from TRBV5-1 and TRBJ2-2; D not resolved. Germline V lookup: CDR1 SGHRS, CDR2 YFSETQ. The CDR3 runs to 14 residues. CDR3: CVSSHTANTGELFF. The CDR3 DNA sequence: TGCGTCAGCAGCCACACCGCAAACACCGGGGAGCTGTTTTTT. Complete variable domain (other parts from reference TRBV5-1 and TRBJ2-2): KAGVTQTPRYLIKTRGQQVTLSCSPISGHRSVSWYQQTPGQGLQFLFEYFSETQRNKGNFPGRFSGRQFSNSRSEMNVSTLELGDSALYLCVSSHTANTGELFFGEGSRLTVL.

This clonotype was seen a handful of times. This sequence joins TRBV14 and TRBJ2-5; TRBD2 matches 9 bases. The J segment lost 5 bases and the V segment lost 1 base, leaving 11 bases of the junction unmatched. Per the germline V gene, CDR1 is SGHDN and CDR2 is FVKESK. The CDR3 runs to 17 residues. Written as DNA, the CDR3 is TGTGCCAGCAGCCAAGCTCTGATAGCGGGAGCCTGGGAGACCCAGTACTTC. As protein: CASSQALIAGAWETQYF. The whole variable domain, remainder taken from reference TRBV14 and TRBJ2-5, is EAGVTQFPSHSVIEKGQTVTLRCDPISGHDNLYWYRRVMGKEIKFLLHFVKESKQDESGMPNNRFLAERTGGTYSTLKVQPAELEDSGVYFCASSQALIAGAWETQYFGPGTRLLVL.

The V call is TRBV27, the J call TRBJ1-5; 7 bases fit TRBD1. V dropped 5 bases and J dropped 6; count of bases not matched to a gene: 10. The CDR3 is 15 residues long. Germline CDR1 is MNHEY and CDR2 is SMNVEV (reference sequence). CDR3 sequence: CASSPYRDSLQPQHF. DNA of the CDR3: TGTGCCAGCAGTCCCTACCGGGACAGCCTTCAGCCCCAGCATTTT.

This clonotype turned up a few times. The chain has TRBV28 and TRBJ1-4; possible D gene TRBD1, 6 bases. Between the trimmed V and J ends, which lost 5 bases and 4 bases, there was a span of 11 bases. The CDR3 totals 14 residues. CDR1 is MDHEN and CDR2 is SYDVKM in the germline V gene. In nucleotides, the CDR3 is TGTGCCAGCAGTCCAGGGGACCTTAATGAAAAACTGTTTTTT. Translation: CASSPGDLNEKLFF. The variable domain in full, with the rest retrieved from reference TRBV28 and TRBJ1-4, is DVKVTQSSRYLVKRTGEKVFLECVQDMDHENMFWYRQDPGLGLRLIYFSYDVKMKEKGDIPEGYSVSREKKERFSLILESASTNQTSMYLCASSPGDLNEKLFFGSGTQLSVL.

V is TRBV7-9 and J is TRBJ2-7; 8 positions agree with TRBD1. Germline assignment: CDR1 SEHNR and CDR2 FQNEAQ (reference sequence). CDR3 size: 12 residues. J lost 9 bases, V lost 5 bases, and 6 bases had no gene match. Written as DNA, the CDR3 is TGTGCCAGCAGCGAACAGGGGGAAGTGCAGTACTTC. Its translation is CASSEQGEVQYF.

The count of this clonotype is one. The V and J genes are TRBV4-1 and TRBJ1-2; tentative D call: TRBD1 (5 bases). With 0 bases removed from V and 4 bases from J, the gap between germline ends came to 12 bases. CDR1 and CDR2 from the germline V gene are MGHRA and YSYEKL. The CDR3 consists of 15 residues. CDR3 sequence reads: CASSQDRTGGYGYTF. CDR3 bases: TGCGCCAGCAGCCAAGATCGGACGGGGGGCTATGGCTACACCTTC.

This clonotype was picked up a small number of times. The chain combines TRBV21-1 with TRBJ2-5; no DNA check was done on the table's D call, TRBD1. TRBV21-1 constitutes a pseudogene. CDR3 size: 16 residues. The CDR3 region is CASSTTPGQGEETQYF. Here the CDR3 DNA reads TGTGCCAGCAGCACTACCCCGGGACAGGGGGAAGAGACCCAGTACTTC.

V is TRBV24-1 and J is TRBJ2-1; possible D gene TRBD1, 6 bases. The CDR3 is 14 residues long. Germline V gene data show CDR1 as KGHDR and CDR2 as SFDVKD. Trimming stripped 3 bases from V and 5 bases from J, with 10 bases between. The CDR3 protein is CATSDPTGNNEQFF. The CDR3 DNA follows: TGTGCCACCAGTGATCCTACAGGGAACAATGAGCAGTTCTTC.